The entry below gives a single T cell receptor (beta chain) sequence along with its context. It lacks a known antigen. Within one base of it there is no much larger clone, and no base qualities were kept. The time point label for this specimen denotes: cells obtained before transplantation from donor or recipient. CD3+CD4+ and CD3+CD8+ populations were FACS-sorted from unstimulated pre-transplant donor and recipient cells taken from spleen or lymph nodes. The library came from the immunoSEQ multiplex PCR assay. For most patients, genomic DNA was isolated with the Qiagen DNeasy Blood and Tissue Kit and shipped frozen to Adaptive Biotechnologies for TCR sequencing. Adaptive Biotechnologies carried out high-throughput TCR-beta CDR3 sequencing of genomic DNA for most patients. On the authors' methods: Adaptive's ImmunoSEQ software supplied the TCR sequencing data for around 19 patients, while MiXCR and VDJtools were used to process a few other patients. To correct CD4 versus CD8 sorting errors, sequences present in both subsets at a frequency ratio below 5:1 were removed. Because the origin of CDR3 nucleotide sequences shared between donor and recipient could not be assigned, those sequences were removed. Alloreactive clones required at least 2-fold expansion over unstimulated cells and minimum CFSE-low frequency of 0.002% (template counts) or 0.001% (read counts). Mappable clones were those detected in sequenced pre-transplant spleen, lymph node, or MLR CFSE-low populations of the donor or recipient. Cumulative frequency of alloreactive clones was calculated as a percentage of all sequences weighted by copy number. The source is immuneACCESS, and TCRdb retained only in-frame sequences with V and J called. Part of the clones is not carried over; for the studies checked, unresolved V genes explain less than half of this, and the remainder is unexplained. Clone size and the V and J calls come from that table; the DNA yielded D and trimming. The sample data list roughly 36,000 clones, and nearly 95% of these were observed just once. The leading ten clones occupy less than 0.25% of the sample.

This sample was taken from a study of graft-versus-host responses after intestinal transplantation (dated by TCRdb to about 2021). Some background on the complete study: Multivisceral, liver-intestinal, or isolated intestinal transplants were received by the recipients. Every recipient was given anti-thymocyte globulin induction, followed by around three years of maintenance tacrolimus and steroids. Bulk TCR-beta CDR3 sequencing was used to track graft-versus-host and host-versus-graft alloreactive T cell clones in the graft, circulation and bone marrow after intestinal transplantation. Alloreactive clones were identified by sequencing pre-transplant mixed lymphocyte reaction products and comparing these products with unstimulated pre-transplant donor and recipient T cells. A cohort of 24 intestinal transplant recipients, including one retransplant, was enrolled, and 3 patients lacking pretransplant specimens were excluded. A peak of at least 4% donor T cells among recipient peripheral blood mononuclear cells was the definition used for donor T cell macrochimerism. Rather than going through the commercial service, samples from three later patients were sequenced in-house on an Illumina MiSeq and processed with MiXCR.

Study-wide conclusions, independent of this receptor: Patients with donor T cell macrochimerism had high GvH to HvG T cell clonal ratios in their allografts. The conclusions were limited by the relatively low number and heterogeneity of the intestinal transplant patients. Peak levels of circulating GvH clones were associated with declines in HvG clones early after transplant. GvH clones were detected in recipient bone marrow, and some of these GvH clones were observed earlier in ileal mucosa or blood, consistent with an intestinal mucosal origin.

V is reduced by 4 bases and J by 7 bases, leaving a spacing of 10 bases between them. According to the germline V gene, CDR1 reads MDHEN and CDR2 reads SYDVKM. The CDR3 covers 13 residues, taking in both the cysteine and the phenylalanine. Of the read, only the CDR3 DNA is kept; its 39 bases are in frame from base 1. The rearrangement combines TRBV28 with TRBJ2-2, with no D gene named confidently. The material was unstimulated CD8+ T cells sorted from spleen or lymph node cells, obtained before transplant. The sequence derives from a human donor who was the organ donor for an intestinal transplant. CDR3 protein: CASSYSSSGELFF. In nucleotide form, the sequence is TGTGCCAGCAGTTACTCCTCCAGCGGGGAGCTGTTTTTT.